This T cell receptor beta chain was sequenced for a study of cytomegalovirus exposure and HLA in healthy donors. Germline loops: CDR1 SNHLY, CDR2 FYNNEI. The CDR3 covers 15 residues. V gave up 4 bases and J gave up 6 bases; unmatched junction bases: 6. The PCR contained 60 Vbeta and 13 Jbeta primers. Generated by immunoSEQ multiplex PCR, the TCRdb table keeps only in-frame clones and is missing some. In the table there are around 100,000 clones, approximately 58% of which are singletons. The material sequenced was PBMCs. The chain uses TRBV2 and TRBJ1-5, with 10 bases that match TRBD1. The clonotype was recovered from a woman aged 30 to 39 in good health and CMV-seronegative. The CDR3 protein is CASSGGTGVAQPQHF. DNA of the CDR3: TGTGCCAGCAGTGGCGGGACAGGGGTAGCTCAGCCCCAGCATTTT.